The 21 T cell receptor beta chains presented below share a single source sample, sequenced in a study of CD8 T cells in ankylosing spondylitis. Study-level points and caveats: Ankylosing spondylitis blood seemed to carry a telltale TCR beta motif made of seven or eight highly homologous variants.

TCRdb reprocessed the 5' RACE reads with MiXCR, giving one entry per CDR3 protein. This sample has 75,000 to 95,000 distinct CDR3 sequences, with approximately 9.6% found just once. Antigen specificity for these receptors is unknown. Sample: blood, either unsorted or a sorted T cell fraction (not recorded which). All receptors come from a male donor with ankylosing spondylitis.

The table lists this clonotype with many counts. The genes are TRBV7-9 and TRBJ2-7; 11 nucleotides match TRBD2. Looked up from germline, CDR1 is SEHNR and CDR2 is FQNEAQ (reference sequence). The CDR3 covers 14 residues. The junction had 4 bases not matched to a gene; V was cut back by 4 bases and J by 5 bases. CDR3 nucleotides: TGTGCCAGCAGCTATAGCGGGAGGGCCCACGAGCAGTACTTC. It is translated as CASSYSGRAHEQYF.

This clonotype showed up many times. The rearrangement links TRBV4-1 to TRBJ2-7; TRBD2 might be the D (5 bases). Germline CDR1 and CDR2: MGHRA and YSYEKL. V was shortened by 0 bases and J by 3 bases, with 9 bases between the two germline ends. CDR3 length: 14 amino acids. The CDR3 region is CASSQEPGIYEQYV. CDR3 nucleotides: TGCGCCAGCAGCCAAGAGCCCGGGATCTACGAGCAGTACGTC.

This clonotype showed up many times. The chain employs TRBV3-1 and TRBJ2-1, with D perhaps given as TRBD1 or TRBD2 (5 bases each). CDR3 length equals 12 residues. Germline V gene data show CDR1 as LGHDT and CDR2 as YNNKEL (reference sequence). The V and J ends lost 7 bases and 6 bases respectively, with 10 bases between them. The CDR3 is CASTSGGNEQFF. The CDR3 DNA is TGTGCCAGCACCTCTGGGGGCAATGAGCAGTTCTTC.

The sample holds a few counts of this clonotype. This chain uses TRBV12-3 or TRBV12-4 with TRBJ1-5, with 9 bases lining up with TRBD1. This CDR3 comprises 14 residues. V shed 6 bases, J shed 7 bases, and the junction held 7 bases outside the gene matches. CDR3 sequence: CASSSQGASQPQHF. CDR3 nucleotide sequence: TGTGCCAGCAGCTCACAGGGGGCTTCCCAGCCCCAGCATTTT.

This clonotype turned up a few times. The chain recombines TRBV13 with TRBJ2-6, with D uncertain. V shed 5 bases and J shed 0 bases, with 11 bases lying between them. The CDR3 consists of 16 residues. CDR1 and CDR2 from the germline V gene are PRHDT and FYEKMQ (reference sequence). The CDR3 reads CASSLPMGSGANVLTF. Written as DNA, the CDR3 is TGTGCCAGCAGCCTCCCGATGGGCTCTGGGGCCAACGTCCTGACTTTC.

This clonotype was seen a handful of times. CDR3 coding DNA: TGCAGTGCTAGATTCGCGGGAGGGCCGGGGGAGCAGTACTTC. It is translated as CSARFAGGPGEQYF. V usage is TRBV20-1 and J usage is TRBJ2-7, with 9 bases that match TRBD2. CDR1 is DFQATT and CDR2 is SNEGSKA in the germline V gene (reference sequence). Germline trimming cut 2 bases from V and 7 bases from J; bases unmatched to any gene: 9. The CDR3 covers 14 residues.

The sample holds a few counts of this clonotype. J is TRBJ2-2 and V is TRBV5-5; TRBD2 agrees at 8 bases. V lost 7 bases and J lost 4; bases outside the gene matches: 15. The CDR3 is 17 amino acids. Germline V gene sequence: CDR1 SGHKS, CDR2 YYEKEE (reference sequence). CDR3 bases: TGTGCCAGCTCCTTTAGCGGCAGCCGGGAGGGCACCGGGGAGCTGTTTTTT. It yields the protein CASSFSGSREGTGELFF.

This clonotype was recorded many times. The J gene is TRBJ2-5, the V gene TRBV12-3 or TRBV12-4, with TRBD1 identical over 9 bases. The CDR3 has 17 amino acids. Trimming cost V 5 bases and J 7 bases; bases outside gene matches: 17. The CDR3 protein is CASSPHPDRGLLGTQYF. The CDR3 DNA reads TGTGCCAGCAGTCCTCACCCGGACAGGGGACTATTGGGGACCCAGTACTTC.

This clonotype showed up just a few times. The J gene is TRBJ2-7, the V gene TRBV7-9; perhaps TRBD2 as D (7 bases). The CDR3 length is 13 residues. Germline values: CDR1 SEHNR, CDR2 FQNEAQ (reference sequence). The germline V and J ends were trimmed by 3 bases and 3 bases, with 9 bases remaining between them. DNA of the CDR3: TGTGCCAGCAGCTTCGGGGGGCTCTACGAGCAGTACTTC. This codes for CASSFGGLYEQYF.

This clonotype was seen a handful of times. The V gene is TRBV27, the J gene TRBJ1-5; D gene ambiguous. Germline CDR1 and CDR2: MNHEY and SMNVEV (reference sequence). This CDR3 region has 14 residues. V was cut by 6 bases and J by 7 bases, with 16 bases left in between. The CDR3 DNA follows: TGTGCCAGCAGATTGACCACGGTAGGCCAGCCCCAGCATTTT. This codes for CASRLTTVGQPQHF.

The chain combines TRBV7-9 with TRBJ2-1, with TRBD2 matching over 7 bases. The CDR3 spans 17 residues. J gave up 5 bases and V 4 bases, and 14 bases lay outside the gene matches. Germline lookup yields CDR1 SEHNR and CDR2 FQNEAQ (reference sequence). CDR3 DNA sequence: TGTGCCAGCAGCTACCCTTTTTTCGCGGGAGAAAACAATGAGCAGTTCTTC. It yields the protein CASSYPFFAGENNEQFF.

This chain joins TRBV29-1 and TRBJ1-2; weak D call: TRBD1 (5 bases). This CDR3 is built from 14 residues. The germline V gene encodes CDR1 SQVTM and CDR2 ANQGSEA. V shed 6 bases and J shed 5 bases, with 19 bases lying between them. CDR3 in amino acids: CSVAEGHRRYGYTF. CDR3 bases: TGCAGCGTGGCTGAAGGACACAGAAGATATGGCTACACCTTC.

This clonotype was seen only a few times. The J gene is TRBJ2-1, the V gene TRBV12-3 or TRBV12-4; 8 positions agree with TRBD2. The CDR3 contains 16 residues. Trimming took 1 base from V and 4 from J; bases not matched to a gene: 6. Written as DNA, the CDR3 is TGTGCCAGCAGTTTAGAGGGTAGCGGGAAATACAATGAGCAGTTCTTC. Its translation: CASSLEGSGKYNEQFF.

This chain connects TRBV7-2 to TRBJ2-7; D gene uncertain. The germline V gene has CDR1 SGHTA and CDR2 FQGNSA. Trimming left V 5 bases short and J 3 bases short, with 17 bases between. This CDR3 is 15 amino acids long. In DNA form, the CDR3 reads TGTGCCAGCAGCCCAGTCGATGGGGATTTCTACGAGCAGTACTTC. Its translation is CASSPVDGDFYEQYF.

The V and J genes are TRBV5-6 and TRBJ1-2, with 8 bases that match TRBD1. The CDR3 consists of 15 residues. Germline values: CDR1 SGHDT, CDR2 YYEEEE. The V segment lost 4 bases and the J segment 4 bases; nucleotides outside the gene matches: 9. The CDR3 DNA reads TGTGCCAGCAGCACTCCGACAGGGGTAGTCTATGGCTACACCTTC. Its translation is CASSTPTGVVYGYTF.

Only a few counts were recorded for this clonotype. The J gene is TRBJ2-2, the V gene TRBV4-2; 8 bases fit TRBD1. Losses at the gene ends were 0 bases for V and 6 bases for J; bases not matched to a gene: 9. The germline CDR1 and CDR2 sequences are LGHNA and YNFKEQ. The CDR3 has 17 amino acids. The CDR3: CASSQETGVTIPGELFF. Written as DNA, the CDR3 is TGTGCCAGCAGCCAAGAGACAGGGGTAACCATCCCCGGGGAGCTGTTTTTT.

The chain employs TRBV15 and TRBJ2-1; perhaps D is TRBD1 or TRBD2 (5 bases each). The CDR3 extends over 14 amino acids. The germline V and J ends were trimmed by 1 base and 6 bases, with 10 bases remaining between them. Per the germline V gene, CDR1 is LNHNV and CDR2 is YYDKDF (reference sequence). CDR3 protein: CATSRVRDGNEQFF. The CDR3, as DNA: TGTGCCACCAGCAGAGTGAGGGACGGCAATGAGCAGTTCTTC.

This clonotype was seen a few times. This chain uses TRBV6-1 with TRBJ2-1; D is possibly TRBD1 (6 bases). V lost 8 bases and J lost 3, with 17 bases in between. CDR3 length equals 15 residues. CDR1 and CDR2 from the germline V gene are MNHNS and SASEGT. The CDR3 loop is CASGCKTGYYNEQFF. The CDR3 bases are TGTGCCAGCGGGTGTAAGACAGGATACTACAATGAGCAGTTCTTC.

This clonotype was observed a handful of times. J is TRBJ2-7 and V is TRBV9; D possibly uses TRBD1 or TRBD2 (5 bases each). The germline CDR1 and CDR2 sequences are SGDLS and YYNGEE. V lost 2 bases and J 2 bases, leaving 11 bases between the germline ends. This CDR3 has 14 residues. DNA of the CDR3: TGTGCCAGCAGCGTTGGGGGTCCGACCTACGAGCAGTACTTC. Protein sequence: CASSVGGPTYEQYF.

In its sample, this clonotype was seen a few times. This chain links TRBV4-2 with TRBJ1-1; possibly TRBD1 for D (6 bases). Trimming pared 3 bases from V and 1 base from J, leaving 12 bases between. This CDR3 comprises 15 residues. In germline, CDR1 is LGHNA, CDR2 YNFKEQ. This CDR3 is CASSHASRGNTEAFF. For the CDR3, the DNA is TGTGCCAGCAGCCATGCATCCAGGGGGAACACTGAAGCTTTCTTT.

This clonotype was seen at least ten times. The V gene is TRBV20-1, the J gene TRBJ1-1; D perhaps matches TRBD1 (6 bases). Germline V lookup: CDR1 DFQATT, CDR2 SNEGSKA (reference sequence). The V and J ends lost 5 bases and 1 base respectively, with 14 bases between them. The CDR3 runs 14 residues. CDR3 amino acids: CSALDRSRNTEAFF. The CDR3 bases are TGCAGTGCTCTAGACAGGTCCCGGAACACTGAAGCTTTCTTT.